The T cell receptor beta chain under discussion was sequenced for a study of monozygotic twins with inflammatory bowel disease. UMIs were attached via template switching, each with a 6-nucleotide sample barcode. For each CDR3 protein, TCRdb gives one entry from its re-call of the 5' RACE reads, without DNA. The sample data list 440,000 or so distinct CDR3 sequences. Details on this clonotype: The antigen is unknown.

Phlebotomy per donor yielded a single 2.5 ml blood sample. Study-wide results and limits: The study supported no single strong signal or clonotype linked to IBD. Patients with IBD had less TCRbeta diversity (inverse Simpson) than their healthy co-twins.

The germline gives CDR1 DFQATT, CDR2 SNEGSKA (reference sequence). The CDR3 has 12 amino acids. The sequence was collected from a human donor with ulcerative colitis or Crohn's disease, or a healthy co-twin of an affected twin (not recorded which). This chain uses TRBV20-1 with TRBJ2-1; TCRdb outputs TRBD2, but without DNA this stays unchecked. The specimen sequenced was blood. The CDR3 here is CSGASGTNEQFF.